This TCR beta chain was profiled in a study of radiation and T cells in renal cell carcinoma. Data came from immunoSEQ multiplex PCR; TCRdb stores just in-frame clones and leaves some out. The sample carries 110,000 to 150,000 clones, roughly 83% recorded once. As for time point: baseline pretreatment blood. Treatment reported: 15 Gy SBRT to primary tumor, nephrectomy 4 weeks later. This clonotype was obtained from a woman in her forties or fifties with renal cell carcinoma. Sequenced material: blood, taken from a patient whose treatment included radiotherapy and nephrectomy.

CDR3 DNA: TGTGCCAGCAGCTTAGTAGCGGGGGTGTCCCGTGAGCAGTTCTTC. It specifies CASSLVAGVSREQFF. J is TRBJ2-1 and V is TRBV7-2; 9 bases agree with TRBD2. V was pared by 1 base and J by 9 bases, with 7 bases of the junction left unmatched. The CDR3 covers 15 residues. CDR1 SGHTA and CDR2 FQGNSA come from the germline V gene.